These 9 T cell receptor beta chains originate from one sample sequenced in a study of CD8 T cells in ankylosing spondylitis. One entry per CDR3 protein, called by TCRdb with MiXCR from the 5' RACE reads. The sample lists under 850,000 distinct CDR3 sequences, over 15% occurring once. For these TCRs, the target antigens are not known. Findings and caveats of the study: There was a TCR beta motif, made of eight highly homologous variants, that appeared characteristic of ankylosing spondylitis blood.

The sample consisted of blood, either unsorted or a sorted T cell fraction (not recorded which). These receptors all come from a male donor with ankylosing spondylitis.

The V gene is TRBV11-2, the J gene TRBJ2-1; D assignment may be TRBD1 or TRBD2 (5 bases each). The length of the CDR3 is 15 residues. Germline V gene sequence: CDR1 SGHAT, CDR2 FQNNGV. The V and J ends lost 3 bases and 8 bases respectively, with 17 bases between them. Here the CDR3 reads CASSFWGKPMHEQFF. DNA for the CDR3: TGTGCCAGCAGCTTCTGGGGGAAGCCAATGCATGAGCAGTTCTTC.

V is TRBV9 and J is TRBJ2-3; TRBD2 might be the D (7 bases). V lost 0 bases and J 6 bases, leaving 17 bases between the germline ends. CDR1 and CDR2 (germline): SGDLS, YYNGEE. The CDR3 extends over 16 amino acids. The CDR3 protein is CASSVEGGGEWDTQYF. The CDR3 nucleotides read TGTGCCAGCAGCGTAGAGGGCGGGGGCGAATGGGATACGCAGTATTTT.

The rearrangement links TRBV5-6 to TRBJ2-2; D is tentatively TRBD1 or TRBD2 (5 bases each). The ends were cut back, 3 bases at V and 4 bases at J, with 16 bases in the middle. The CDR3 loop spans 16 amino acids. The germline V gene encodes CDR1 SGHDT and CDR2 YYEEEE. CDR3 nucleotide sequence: TGTGCCAGCAGCTCAATAGGGACCCGAGTCACCGGGGAGCTGTTTTTT. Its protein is CASSSIGTRVTGELFF.

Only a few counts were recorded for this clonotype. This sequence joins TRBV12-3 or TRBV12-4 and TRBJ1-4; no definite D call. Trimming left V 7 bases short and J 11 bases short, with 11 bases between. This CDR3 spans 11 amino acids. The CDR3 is CASNLKEKLFF. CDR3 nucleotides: TGTGCCAGCAATCTCAAGGAGAAACTGTTTTTT.

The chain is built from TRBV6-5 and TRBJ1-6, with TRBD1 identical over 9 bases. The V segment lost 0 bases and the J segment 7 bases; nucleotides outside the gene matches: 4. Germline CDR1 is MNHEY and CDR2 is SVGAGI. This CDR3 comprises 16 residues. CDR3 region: CASSYSGTGPNSPLHF. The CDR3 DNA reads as TGTGCCAGCAGTTACTCCGGGACAGGGCCCAATTCACCCCTCCACTTT.

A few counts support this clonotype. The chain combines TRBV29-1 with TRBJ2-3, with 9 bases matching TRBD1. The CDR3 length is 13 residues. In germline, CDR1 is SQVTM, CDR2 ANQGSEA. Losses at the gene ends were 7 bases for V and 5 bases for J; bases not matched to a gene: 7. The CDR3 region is CSAEQGAGDTQYF. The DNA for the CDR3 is TGCAGCGCCGAACAGGGGGCTGGAGATACGCAGTATTTT.

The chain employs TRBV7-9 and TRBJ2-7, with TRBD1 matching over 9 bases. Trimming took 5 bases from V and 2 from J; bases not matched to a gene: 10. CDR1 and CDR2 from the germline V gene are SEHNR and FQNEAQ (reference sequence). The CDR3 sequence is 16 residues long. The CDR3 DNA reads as TGTGCCAGCAGCAGTTTCAGGGACAGGGTACCCTACGAGCAGTACTTC. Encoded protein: CASSSFRDRVPYEQYF.

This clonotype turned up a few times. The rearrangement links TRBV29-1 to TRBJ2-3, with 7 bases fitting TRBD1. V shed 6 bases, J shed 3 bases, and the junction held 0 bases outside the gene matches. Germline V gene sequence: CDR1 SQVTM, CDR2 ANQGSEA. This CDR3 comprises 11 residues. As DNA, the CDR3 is TGCAGCGTACAGGGGACAGATACGCAGTATTTT. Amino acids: CSVQGTDTQYF.

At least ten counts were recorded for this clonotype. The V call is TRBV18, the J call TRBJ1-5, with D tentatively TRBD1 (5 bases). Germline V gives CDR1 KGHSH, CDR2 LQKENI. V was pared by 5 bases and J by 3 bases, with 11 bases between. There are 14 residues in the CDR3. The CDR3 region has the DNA TGTGCCAGCTCATCTCAGGGATCCAATCAGCCCCAGCATTTT. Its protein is CASSSQGSNQPQHF.